These 13 T cell receptor beta chains share one sample of origin, sequenced in a study of CD8 T cells in Susac syndrome. Reverse transcription of about 0.45 to 1 ug RNA was carried out with random hexamers. MiXCR, run by TCRdb on the immunoSEQ multiplex PCR reads, gives a single entry per CDR3 protein. The table lists about 300,000 distinct CDR3 sequences, almost 85% of them singletons. Sequences were obtained from CD8+ T cells from PBMCs. The receptors shown here come from a human donor with multiple sclerosis.

This clonotype was observed a few times. V gene TRBV11-2 combines with J gene TRBJ2-5; 13 nucleotides match TRBD2. J lost 4 bases, V lost 2 bases, and 7 bases had no gene match. The CDR3 loop spans 17 amino acids. Germline CDR1 and CDR2: SGHAT and FQNNGV. Here the CDR3 DNA reads TGTGCCAGCAGCTTATTCCACGGACTAGCGGGAGCAGAGACCCAGTACTTC. Residues: CASSLFHGLAGAETQYF.

V is TRBV7-2 and J is TRBJ2-7; D remains unclear. The CDR3 loop spans 13 amino acids. Germline V gene sequence: CDR1 SGHTA, CDR2 FQGNSA. Between the trimmed V and J ends, which lost 5 bases and 3 bases, there was a span of 11 bases. CDR3 amino acids: CASSILPDYEQYF. The DNA of the CDR3 is TGTGCCAGCAGCATACTACCTGACTACGAGCAGTACTTC.

V is TRBV20-1 and J is TRBJ1-5; D is ambiguous. Germline CDR1 DFQATT, CDR2 SNEGSKA (reference sequence). There are 12 residues in the CDR3. Trimming took off 6 bases at V and 4 bases at J, with 10 bases between the two ends. CDR3 region: CSAWAGNQPQHF. Here the CDR3 DNA reads TGCAGTGCCTGGGCTGGGAATCAGCCCCAGCATTTT.

This clonotype turned up a few times. The chain carries TRBV20-1 and TRBJ2-7, with TRBD1 matching over 8 bases. Germline CDR1 and CDR2: DFQATT and SNEGSKA (reference sequence). Unmatched junction bases numbered 5, after V lost 1 base and J lost 0 bases. This CDR3 has 15 amino acids. The CDR3 coding sequence is TGCAGTGCTAGAGCGGACAGGGCACCCTCCTACGAGCAGTACTTC. It codes for CSARADRAPSYEQYF.

This chain links TRBV27 with TRBJ1-5; D call uncertain. This CDR3 is 16 amino acids long. V lost 2 bases to trimming and J lost 1 base, with 12 bases between them. Germline CDR1 is MNHEY and CDR2 is SMNVEV (reference sequence). CDR3 sequence reads: CASSLGVVGSNQPQHF. CDR3 nucleotide sequence: TGTGCCAGCAGTTTAGGGGTTGTCGGGAGCAATCAGCCCCAGCATTTT.

V gene TRBV20-1 combines with J gene TRBJ2-2, with 12 bases aligning to TRBD2. CDR3 size: 14 residues. Losses at the gene ends were 5 bases for V and 7 bases for J; bases not matched to a gene: 5. Germline lookup yields CDR1 DFQATT and CDR2 SNEGSKA (reference sequence). The CDR3 is CSASPGLAGGELFF. Here the CDR3 DNA reads TGCAGTGCTTCTCCGGGACTAGCGGGCGGGGAGCTGTTTTTT.

The genes are TRBV27 and TRBJ2-3; TRBD2 matches 7 bases. The CDR3 totals 16 residues. The V gene end was trimmed by 4 bases and the J gene end by 2 bases; junction bases not matched to a gene: 9. Germline V gene lookup returns CDR1 MNHEY and CDR2 SMNVEV (reference sequence). The CDR3 is CASSSPSSGYTDTQYF. The CDR3 DNA is TGTGCCAGCAGTTCACCCTCTAGCGGATACACAGATACGCAGTATTTT.

The chain recombines TRBV9 with TRBJ2-1, with TRBD2 identical over 14 bases. The V and J ends lost 2 bases and 6 bases, in that order; junction bases with no gene match: 13. Germline V gene sequence: CDR1 SGDLS, CDR2 YYNGEE. This CDR3 is built from 19 residues. The DNA for the CDR3 is TGTGCCAGCAGCGTGCCCGGACTAGCGGGAGGAGGAGGGGGCAATGAGCAGTTCTTC. This sequence encodes CASSVPGLAGGGGGNEQFF.

The CDR3 loop is CSVSAGPWLNEKLFF. CDR3 nucleotides: TGCAGTGTGTCAGCTGGGCCTTGGCTTAATGAAAAACTGTTTTTT. The chain is built from TRBV20-1 and TRBJ1-4; D call uncertain. Trimming stripped 7 bases from V and 4 bases from J, with 19 bases between. CDR3 length: 15 residues. Germline assignment: CDR1 DFQATT and CDR2 SNEGSKA (reference sequence).

The J gene is TRBJ1-2, the V gene TRBV7-9; no definite D call. The length of the CDR3 is 14 residues. Germline loops: CDR1 SEHNR, CDR2 FQNEAQ (reference sequence). With 4 bases removed from V and 8 bases from J, the gap between germline ends came to 17 bases. CDR3 nucleotides: TGTGCCAGCAGCTACGCCCCAGCGGCCGACGGCTACACCTTC. Translated: CASSYAPAADGYTF.

The gene calls are TRBV4-3 and TRBJ2-1; a weak D match, TRBD2 (6 bases). Trimming took 1 base from V and 4 from J, leaving 11 bases between them. Germline loops: CDR1 LGHNA, CDR2 YSLEER. The CDR3 extends over 15 amino acids. As DNA, the CDR3 is TGCGCCAGCAGCCAAGTCTCTAGCGAGTACAATGAGCAGTTCTTC. As protein: CASSQVSSEYNEQFF.

This CDR3 is CASSFPYRLRGYNEQFF. The CDR3 nucleotides are TGTGCCAGCAGCTTCCCGTACCGGCTTAGGGGGTACAATGAGCAGTTCTTC. J is TRBJ2-1 and V is TRBV7-9; perhaps TRBD1 as D (6 bases). V shed 3 bases and J shed 4 bases, with 19 bases lying between them. The CDR3 is 17 amino acids. The germline CDR1 and CDR2 sequences are SEHNR and FQNEAQ (reference sequence).

The chain joins TRBV5-4 to TRBJ2-5; 8 bases are a match to TRBD1. Germline assignment: CDR1 SGHNT and CDR2 YYREEE (reference sequence). The V segment lost 0 bases and the J segment 4 bases; nucleotides outside the gene matches: 5. The CDR3 totals 15 residues. CDR3 loop: CASSLAETGAETQYF. The DNA for the CDR3 is TGTGCCAGCAGCTTGGCCGAGACAGGGGCAGAGACCCAGTACTTC.